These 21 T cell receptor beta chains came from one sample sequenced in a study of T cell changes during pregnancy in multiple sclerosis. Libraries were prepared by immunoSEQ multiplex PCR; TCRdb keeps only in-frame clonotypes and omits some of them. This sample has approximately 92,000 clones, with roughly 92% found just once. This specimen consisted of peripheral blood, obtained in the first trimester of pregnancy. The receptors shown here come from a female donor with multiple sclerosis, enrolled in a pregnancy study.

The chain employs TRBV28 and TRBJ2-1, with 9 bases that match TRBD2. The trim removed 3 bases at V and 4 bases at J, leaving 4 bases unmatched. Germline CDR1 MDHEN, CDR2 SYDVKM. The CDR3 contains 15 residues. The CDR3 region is CASSFISGGYNEQFF. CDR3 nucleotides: TGTGCCAGCAGTTTCATTAGCGGGGGTTACAATGAGCAGTTCTTC.

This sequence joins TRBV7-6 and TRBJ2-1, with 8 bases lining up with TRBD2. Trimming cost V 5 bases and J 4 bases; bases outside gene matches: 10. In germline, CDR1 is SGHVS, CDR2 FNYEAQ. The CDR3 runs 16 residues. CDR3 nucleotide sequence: TGTGCCAGCAGCCAACAAACTAGCGGAGCATACAATGAGCAGTTCTTC. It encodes CASSQQTSGAYNEQFF.

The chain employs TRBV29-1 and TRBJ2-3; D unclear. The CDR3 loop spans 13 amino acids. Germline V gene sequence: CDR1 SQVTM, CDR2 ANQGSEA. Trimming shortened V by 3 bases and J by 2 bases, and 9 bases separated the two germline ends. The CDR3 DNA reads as TGCAGCGTTGACGTCAGCGTCACAGATACGCAGTATTTT. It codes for CSVDVSVTDTQYF.

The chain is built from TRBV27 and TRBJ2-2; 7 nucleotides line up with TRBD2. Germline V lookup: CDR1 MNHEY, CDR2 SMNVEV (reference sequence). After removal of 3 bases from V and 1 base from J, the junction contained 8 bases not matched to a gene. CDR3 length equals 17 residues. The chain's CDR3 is CASSFFGVAGNTGELFF. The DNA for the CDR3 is TGTGCCAGCAGTTTCTTCGGGGTAGCGGGGAACACCGGGGAGCTGTTTTTT.

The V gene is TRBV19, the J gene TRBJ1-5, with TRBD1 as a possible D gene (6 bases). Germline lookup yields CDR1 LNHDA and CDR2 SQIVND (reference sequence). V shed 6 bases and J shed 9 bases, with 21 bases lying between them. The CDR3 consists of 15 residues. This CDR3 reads CASRKSTGAPGPQHF. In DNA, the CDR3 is TGTGCCAGTAGGAAATCGACAGGAGCTCCGGGGCCCCAGCATTTT.

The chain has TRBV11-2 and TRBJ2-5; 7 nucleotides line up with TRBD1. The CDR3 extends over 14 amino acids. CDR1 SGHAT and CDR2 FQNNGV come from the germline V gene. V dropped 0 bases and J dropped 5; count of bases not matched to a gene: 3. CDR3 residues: CASSLDRGSETQYF. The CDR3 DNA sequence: TGTGCCAGCAGCTTAGACAGGGGGAGTGAGACCCAGTACTTC.

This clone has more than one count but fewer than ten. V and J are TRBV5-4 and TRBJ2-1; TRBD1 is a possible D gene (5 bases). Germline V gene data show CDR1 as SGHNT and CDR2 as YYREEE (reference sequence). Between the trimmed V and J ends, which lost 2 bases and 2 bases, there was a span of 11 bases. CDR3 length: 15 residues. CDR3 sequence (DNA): TGTGCCAGCAGCTTAGGCGAGACAGCCTACAATGAGCAGTTCTTC. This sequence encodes CASSLGETAYNEQFF.

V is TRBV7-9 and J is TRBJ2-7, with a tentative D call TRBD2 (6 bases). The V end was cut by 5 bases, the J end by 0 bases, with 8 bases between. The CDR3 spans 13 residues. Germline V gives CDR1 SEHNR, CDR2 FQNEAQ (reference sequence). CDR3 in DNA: TGTGCCAGCAGCCGGGACTCCTCCTACGAGCAGTACTTC. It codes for CASSRDSSYEQYF.

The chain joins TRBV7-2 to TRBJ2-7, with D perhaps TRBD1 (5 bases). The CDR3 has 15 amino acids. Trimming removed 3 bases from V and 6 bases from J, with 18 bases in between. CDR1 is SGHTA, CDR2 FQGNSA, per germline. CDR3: CASSFISTATSEQYF. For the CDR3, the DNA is TGTGCCAGCAGCTTCATTTCGACAGCCACCTCCGAGCAGTACTTC. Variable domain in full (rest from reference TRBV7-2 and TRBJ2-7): GAGVSQSPSNKVTEKGKDVELRCDPISGHTALYWYRQSLGQGLEFLIYFQGNSAPDKSGLPSDRFSAERTGGSVSTLTIQRTQQEDSAVYLCASSFISTATSEQYFGPGTRLTVT.

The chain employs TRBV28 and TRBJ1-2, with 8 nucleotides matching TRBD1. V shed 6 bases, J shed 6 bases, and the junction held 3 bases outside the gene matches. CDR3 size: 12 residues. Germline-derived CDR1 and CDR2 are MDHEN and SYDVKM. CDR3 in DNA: TGTGCCAGCAGGGACAGGGCCAATGGCTACACCTTC. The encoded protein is CASRDRANGYTF.

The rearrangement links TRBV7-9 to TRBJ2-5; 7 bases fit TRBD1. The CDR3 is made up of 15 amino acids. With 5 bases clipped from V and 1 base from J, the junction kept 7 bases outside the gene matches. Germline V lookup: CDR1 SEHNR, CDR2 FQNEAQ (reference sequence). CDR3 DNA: TGTGCCAGCAGCCCCTTTTGGACAGGCCAAGAGACCCAGTACTTC. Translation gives CASSPFWTGQETQYF.

CDR3 region: CASSSVVGRETQYF. In DNA, the CDR3 is TGTGCCAGCAGTTCAGTCGTTGGCCGAGAGACCCAGTACTTC. V usage is TRBV28 and J usage is TRBJ2-5; no reliable D call. There are 14 residues in the CDR3. V was trimmed by 4 bases and J by 4 bases, leaving 13 bases between them. Germline values: CDR1 MDHEN, CDR2 SYDVKM. The variable domain in full, completed from reference TRBV28 and TRBJ2-5, reads DVKVTQSSRYLVKRTGEKVFLECVQDMDHENMFWYRQDPGLGLRLIYFSYDVKMKEKGDIPEGYSVSREKKERFSLILESASTNQTSMYLCASSSVVGRETQYFGPGTRLLVL.

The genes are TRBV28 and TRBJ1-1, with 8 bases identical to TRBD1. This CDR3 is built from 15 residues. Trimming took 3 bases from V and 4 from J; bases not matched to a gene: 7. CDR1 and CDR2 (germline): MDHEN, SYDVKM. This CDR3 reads CASSFSHTGGTEAFF. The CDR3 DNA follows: TGTGCCAGCAGTTTTTCCCACACAGGGGGCACTGAAGCTTTCTTT. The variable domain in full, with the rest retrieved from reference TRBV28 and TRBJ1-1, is DVKVTQSSRYLVKRTGEKVFLECVQDMDHENMFWYRQDPGLGLRLIYFSYDVKMKEKGDIPEGYSVSREKKERFSLILESASTNQTSMYLCASSFSHTGGTEAFFGQGTRLTVV.

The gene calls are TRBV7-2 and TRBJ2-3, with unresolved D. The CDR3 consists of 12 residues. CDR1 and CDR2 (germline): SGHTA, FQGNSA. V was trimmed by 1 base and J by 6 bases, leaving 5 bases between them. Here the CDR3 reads CASSLVIDTQYF. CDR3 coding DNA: TGTGCCAGCAGCTTAGTCATCGATACGCAGTATTTT. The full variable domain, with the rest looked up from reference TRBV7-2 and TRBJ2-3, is GAGVSQSPSNKVTEKGKDVELRCDPISGHTALYWYRQSLGQGLEFLIYFQGNSAPDKSGLPSDRFSAERTGGSVSTLTIQRTQQEDSAVYLCASSLVIDTQYFGPGTRLTVL.

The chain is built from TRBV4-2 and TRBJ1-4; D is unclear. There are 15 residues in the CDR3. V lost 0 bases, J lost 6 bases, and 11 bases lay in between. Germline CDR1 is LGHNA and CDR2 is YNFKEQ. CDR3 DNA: TGTGCCAGCAGCCAAGAGGCCAGGCGTTATGAAAAACTGTTTTTT. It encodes CASSQEARRYEKLFF.

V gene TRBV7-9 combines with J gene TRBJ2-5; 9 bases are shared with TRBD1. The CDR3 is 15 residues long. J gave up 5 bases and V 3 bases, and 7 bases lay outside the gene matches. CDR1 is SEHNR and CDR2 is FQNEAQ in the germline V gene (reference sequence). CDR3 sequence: CASSFSQGALETQYF. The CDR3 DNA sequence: TGTGCCAGCAGCTTTTCACAGGGGGCGTTGGAGACCCAGTACTTC.

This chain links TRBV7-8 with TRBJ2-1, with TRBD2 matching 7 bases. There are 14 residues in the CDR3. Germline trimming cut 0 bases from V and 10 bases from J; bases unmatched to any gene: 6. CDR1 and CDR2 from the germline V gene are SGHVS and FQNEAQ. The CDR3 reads CASSLAREFNEQFF. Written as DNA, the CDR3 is TGTGCCAGCAGCTTAGCGCGGGAGTTCAACGAGCAGTTCTTC. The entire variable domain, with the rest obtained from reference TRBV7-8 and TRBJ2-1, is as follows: GAGVSQSPRYKVAKRGQDVALRCDPISGHVSLFWYQQALGQGPEFLTYFQNEAQLDKSGLPSDRFFAERPEGSVSTLKIQRTQQEDSAVYLCASSLAREFNEQFFGPGTRLTVL.

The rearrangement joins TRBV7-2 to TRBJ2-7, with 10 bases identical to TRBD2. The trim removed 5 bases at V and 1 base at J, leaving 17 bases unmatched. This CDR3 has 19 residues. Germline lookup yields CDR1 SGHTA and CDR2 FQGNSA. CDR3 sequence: CASSPPLGSGRALSYEQYF. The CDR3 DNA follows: TGTGCCAGCAGCCCCCCCTTGGGGAGCGGGAGGGCCTTATCCTACGAGCAGTACTTC.

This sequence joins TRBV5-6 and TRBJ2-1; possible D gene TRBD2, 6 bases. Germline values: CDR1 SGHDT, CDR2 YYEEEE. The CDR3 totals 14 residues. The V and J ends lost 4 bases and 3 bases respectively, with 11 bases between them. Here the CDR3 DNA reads TGTGCCAGCAGCCGTATCGGGAGCTACAATGAGCAGTTCTTC. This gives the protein CASSRIGSYNEQFF.

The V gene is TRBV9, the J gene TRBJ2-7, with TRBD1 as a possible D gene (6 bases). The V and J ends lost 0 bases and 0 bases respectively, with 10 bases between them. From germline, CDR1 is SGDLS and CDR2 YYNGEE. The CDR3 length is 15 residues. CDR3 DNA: TGTGCCAGCAGCGTAGGACAGGCGTCCTCCTACGAGCAGTACTTC. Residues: CASSVGQASSYEQYF.

The CDR3 spells CASSFRLYGEAFF. The CDR3 region has the DNA TGTGCCAGCAGTTTTCGCCTCTACGGTGAAGCTTTCTTT. V is TRBV28 and J is TRBJ1-1; unclear D gene. The germline V and J ends were trimmed by 3 bases and 7 bases, with 12 bases remaining between them. CDR1 MDHEN and CDR2 SYDVKM come from the germline V gene. The CDR3 totals 13 residues.